The rows below give T cell receptor beta chains drawn from one sample of a study of blood T cell repertoires in COVID-19. TCRdb's copy holds only in-frame clones and misses some; the assay was immunoSEQ multiplex PCR. Counted here are about 6,000 clones, 85% to 90% occurring once; the ten biggest clones make up approximately 7%. The sequenced material came from peripheral blood. All receptors derive from a human donor in a cohort sampled during active COVID-19. Each CDR3 is given with its conserved first and last residue. Each record gives: V gene, J gene, clone size, CDR3 length, D gene, CDR3 DNA, CDR3 protein. D genes are given only for firm matches. Expanded clones are given a class, and other clones once, few, many or no size at all.

TRBV19	TRBJ2-5	.	15	TRBD1	TGTGCCAGTAGTATAGTGAGGGGGCCTCAGGAGACCCAGTACTTC	CASSIVRGPQETQYF
TRBV24-1	TRBJ2-5	.	14	.	TGTGCCACCCAGCCCGGGAGTAGACAAGAGACCCAGTACTTC	CATQPGSRQETQYF
TRBV5-4	TRBJ2-3	.	15	.	TGTGCCAGCAGCTTGATGACTACGGACACAGATACGCAGTATTTT	CASSLMTTDTDTQYF
TRBV5-1	TRBJ2-1	.	15	TRBD2	TGCGCCAGCAGCCTATGGACTAGCGCAGACAATGAGCAGTTCTTC	CASSLWTSADNEQFF
TRBV6-5	TRBJ1-2	.	12	.	TGTGCCAGCAGTACGGTGCCCTATGGCTACACCTTC	CASSTVPYGYTF
TRBV12-5	TRBJ1-1	.	15	.	TGTGCTAGTGGTTTGAGTGGACAAACCAACACTGAAGCTTTCTTT	CASGLSGQTNTEAFF
TRBV7-9	TRBJ1-4	.	15	.	TGTGCCAGCAGATCACAAGGGGCACGGAATGAAAAACTGTTTTTT	CASRSQGARNEKLFF
TRBV6-2/TRBV6-3	TRBJ2-6	.	15	.	TGTGCCAGCAGTTACGGAGGCTCTGGGGCCAACGTCCTGACTTTC	CASSYGGSGANVLTF
TRBV5-1	TRBJ2-1	.	15	TRBD2	TGCGCCAGCAGCTTGGAGGGACTAGGCCGTGGTGAGCAGTTCTTC	CASSLEGLGRGEQFF
TRBV6-5	TRBJ2-1	.	16	TRBD1	TGTGCCAGCAGTTGGACAGGGGGTAGGGGGAACAATGAGCAGTTCTTC	CASSWTGGRGNNEQFF
TRBV4-3	TRBJ2-4	.	14	TRBD2	TGCGCCAGCAGCCAAGGTACGACTAGCGGAGAACTGTACTTC	CASSQGTTSGELYF
TRBV6-6	TRBJ1-4	.	14	TRBD1	TGTGCCAGCAGTATCGGGACAGGGAATGAAAAACTGTTTTTT	CASSIGTGNEKLFF
TRBV28	TRBJ1-1	.	14	TRBD1	TGTGCCAGCAGCCCAGGGACAGTAGGAACTGAAGCTTTCTTT	CASSPGTVGTEAFF
TRBV12-3/TRBV12-4	TRBJ1-5	large	13	.	TGTGCCAGCATGGGGGGGTCGGGCAAGCCCCAGCATTTT	CASMGGSGKPQHF
TRBV21-1	TRBJ2-3	once	15	.	TGTGCCAGCAGCAACGGGCTAGCACGAGCAGATACGCAGTATTTT	CASSNGLARADTQYF
TRBV2	TRBJ1-1	.	15	TRBD1	TGTGCCAGCATATCCCAGACAACAGGGGGCACTGAAGCTTTCTTT	CASISQTTGGTEAFF
TRBV5-1	TRBJ1-1	once	15	TRBD1	TGCGCCAGCAGCCGGGGTGACAGGGGGCTCACTGAAGCTTTCTTT	CASSRGDRGLTEAFF
TRBV9	TRBJ1-1	.	14	.	TGTGCCAGCAGCGTAGCGTCAGGGAACACTGAAGCTTTCTTT	CASSVASGNTEAFF
TRBV6-5	TRBJ2-7	.	13	TRBD2	TGTGCCAGCGACGAAGCGGGAGGCTACGAGCAGTACTTC	CASDEAGGYEQYF
TRBV6-6	TRBJ1-2	.	11	.	TGTGCCAGCAGGCAGGCAGGCGGCTACACCTTC	CASRQAGGYTF
TRBV27	TRBJ2-1	once	16	TRBD2	TGTGCCAGCAGTTCCATGACTAGCGGGTTTTCCAATGAGCAGTTCTTC	CASSSMTSGFSNEQFF
TRBV20-1	TRBJ2-7	.	11	.	TGCAGTCCAGCGGCCGGGCACGAGCAGTACTTC	CSPAAGHEQYF
TRBV10-3	TRBJ2-5	once	15	TRBD2	TGTGCCATCAGTGAGAGCGATCGGCGGGAGGCGACCCAGTACTTC	CAISESDRREATQYF
TRBV5-1	TRBJ2-2	.	13	.	TGCGCCAGCAGCTTGGACCAGGGCGGGGAGCTGTTTTTT	CASSLDQGGELFF
TRBV6-6	TRBJ1-2	.	15	TRBD1	TGTGCCAGCGGAAACCCTCAGACAGGGACTTATGGCTACACCTTC	CASGNPQTGTYGYTF
TRBV6-6	TRBJ2-2	.	17	TRBD1	TGTGCCAGCAGTCCGTTCGGGACAGGGCGGAATACCGGGGAGCTGTTTTTT	CASSPFGTGRNTGELFF
TRBV9	TRBJ1-3	.	14	TRBD1	TGTGCCAGCAGCGCCGGACAGGCCTTGGGCACCATATATTTT	CASSAGQALGTIYF
TRBV3-1/TRBV3-2	TRBJ2-7	.	14	TRBD2	TGTGCCAGCAGCCACCCGGGACTAGCTCGGGAGCAGTACTTC	CASSHPGLAREQYF
TRBV25-1	TRBJ2-2	.	12	TRBD2	TGTGCCTCGACGGGGGGGCCCGGGGAGCTGTTTTTT	CASTGGPGELFF
TRBV29-1	TRBJ2-1	.	13	.	TGCAGCGTTGACCCTAGCGCCCACAATGAGCAGTTCTTC	CSVDPSAHNEQFF
TRBV9	TRBJ1-2	.	17	.	TGTGCCAGCAGCTACACCCGGGACATCGCACTGAACTATGGCTACACCTTC	CASSYTRDIALNYGYTF
TRBV19	TRBJ1-5	.	15	TRBD1	TGTGCCAGTAAACTCGGGACAGGGAAAGATCAGCCCCAGCATTTT	CASKLGTGKDQPQHF
TRBV7-9	TRBJ2-3	.	12	.	TGTGCCAGCAGTCTAGAGGGTTATACGCAGTATTTT	CASSLEGYTQYF
TRBV9	TRBJ2-2	.	16	TRBD2	TGTGCCAGCAGCGTAGCGGGTGTACTAGCGGCCGGGGAGCTGTTTTTT	CASSVAGVLAAGELFF
TRBV6-5	TRBJ1-5	.	13	.	TGTGCCAGCAGGGGTGACTTCTATCAGCCCCAGCATTTT	CASRGDFYQPQHF
TRBV4-3	TRBJ1-2	.	13	.	TGCGCCAGCAGCCAAGACAGGGCCGGTGGCTACACCTTC	CASSQDRAGGYTF
TRBV5-1	TRBJ1-4	.	15	TRBD1	TGCGCCAGCAGCCGCGGACAGGGATTTAATGAAAAACTGTTTTTT	CASSRGQGFNEKLFF
TRBV4-3	TRBJ2-4	.	16	TRBD2	TGCGCCAGCAGCCAAGACACGGGGGGTACCCCTAACATTCAGTACTTC	CASSQDTGGTPNIQYF